What follows are 28 T cell receptor beta chains derived from one specimen sequenced in a study of blood T cell repertoires in COVID-19. The assay was immunoSEQ multiplex PCR, and TCRdb's table has in-frame clones only and misses some. Altogether about 220,000 clones are present, around 83% being singletons, with the ten largest covering roughly 8.7%. Material for sequencing was peripheral blood. The receptors come from a man aged 45-65 years with active or convalescent COVID-19.

The chain couples TRBV6-5 to TRBJ1-2, with TRBD1 matching 7 bases. V dropped 6 bases and J dropped 5; count of bases not matched to a gene: 9. Germline V lookup: CDR1 MNHEY, CDR2 SVGAGI. This CDR3 region has 14 residues. This CDR3 is CASSYDRVTYGYTF. As DNA, the CDR3 is TGTGCCAGCAGCTATGACAGGGTGACATATGGCTACACCTTC.

V is TRBV11-2 and J is TRBJ1-5, with TRBD1 matching 8 bases. Unmatched junction bases numbered 5, after V lost 1 base and J lost 3 bases. CDR3 length: 16 amino acids. The germline V gene has CDR1 SGHAT and CDR2 FQNNGV. The CDR3 spells CASSLGTGRVNQPQHF. For the CDR3, the DNA is TGTGCCAGCAGCTTAGGGACAGGGCGAGTCAATCAGCCCCAGCATTTT.

The chain couples TRBV19 to TRBJ1-3; D gene uncertain. The germline V and J ends were trimmed by 5 bases and 2 bases, with 22 bases remaining between them. Germline V gene lookup returns CDR1 LNHDA and CDR2 SQIVND (reference sequence). The CDR3 covers 18 residues. In DNA, the CDR3 is TGTGCCAGTAGTCTAACTCCGAGGGCCCCGGGAGCTGGAAACACCATATATTTT. Amino acid sequence: CASSLTPRAPGAGNTIYF.

The rearrangement uses TRBV9 and TRBJ2-7; no firm D call. The length of the CDR3 is 15 residues. The V end lost 0 bases, the J end lost 0 bases, and 10 bases lay between the germline ends. The V gene's germline CDR1 is SGDLS and CDR2 YYNGEE. Written as DNA, the CDR3 is TGTGCCAGCAGCGTAGGTTTCACCAGCTCCTACGAGCAGTACTTC. Translated, it gives CASSVGFTSSYEQYF.

The genes are TRBV11-1 and TRBJ1-2; tentative D call: TRBD1 (5 bases). Germline lookup yields CDR1 SGHAT and CDR2 FQDESV (reference sequence). V lost 5 bases, J lost 5 bases, and 6 bases lay in between. The CDR3 length is 11 residues. Written as DNA, the CDR3 is TGTGCCAGCAGCCAGGGTTATGGCTACACCTTC. Its protein is CASSQGYGYTF. The variable domain in full, with the rest retrieved from reference TRBV11-1 and TRBJ1-2, is EAEVAQSPRYKITEKSQAVAFWCDPISGHATLYWYRQILGQGPELLVQFQDESVVDDSQLPKDRFSAERLKGVDSTLKIQPAELGDSAMYLCASSQGYGYTFGSGTRLTVV.

This chain links TRBV9 with TRBJ1-4, with D possibly being TRBD1 (6 bases). V gave up 2 bases and J gave up 7 bases, with 12 bases separating them. This CDR3 region has 14 residues. Germline V gives CDR1 SGDLS, CDR2 YYNGEE. DNA of the CDR3: TGTGCCAGCAGCGTGGGGACAAAGGGTGAAAAACTGTTTTTT. This codes for CASSVGTKGEKLFF.

The V call is TRBV5-1, the J call TRBJ1-1; 8 positions match TRBD1. Germline lookup yields CDR1 SGHRS and CDR2 YFSETQ. V was pared by 5 bases and J by 7 bases, with 4 bases of the junction left unmatched. There are 12 residues in the CDR3. CDR3 sequence: CASRGDRNEAFF. CDR3 bases: TGCGCCAGCAGGGGGGACAGGAATGAAGCTTTCTTT.

V gene TRBV19 combines with J gene TRBJ2-1, with 9 bases that match TRBD2. Germline V lookup: CDR1 LNHDA, CDR2 SQIVND (reference sequence). The CDR3 has 15 residues. Germline trimming cut 7 bases from V and 8 bases from J; bases unmatched to any gene: 12. The CDR3 DNA sequence: TGTGCCAGTACCCCTTCGGGCGGGGGGGCTTATGAGCAGTTCTTC. It specifies CASTPSGGGAYEQFF.

V usage is TRBV18 and J usage is TRBJ1-1, with TRBD1 as a possible D gene (5 bases). CDR1 KGHSH and CDR2 LQKENI come from the germline V gene. The CDR3 loop spans 15 amino acids. The V and J ends lost 3 bases and 3 bases respectively, with 14 bases between them. The CDR3 region has the DNA TGTGCCAGCTCACCCACGGGGGGAGGGTACACTGAAGCTTTCTTT. Amino acids: CASSPTGGGYTEAFF.

The chain is built from TRBV28 and TRBJ1-2, with 8 positions matching TRBD1. The V gene's germline CDR1 is MDHEN and CDR2 SYDVKM. V shed 3 bases, J shed 2 bases, and the junction held 5 bases outside the gene matches. The CDR3 totals 15 residues. The CDR3 nucleotides are TGTGCCAGCAGTTTTGGGGGACAGGTGAACTATGGCTACACCTTC. Residues: CASSFGGQVNYGYTF.

This clone was counted once. J is TRBJ2-5 and V is TRBV28; D may be TRBD2 (6 bases). V was clipped by 6 bases and J by 4 bases, with 12 bases between them. CDR1 is MDHEN and CDR2 is SYDVKM in the germline V gene. This CDR3 has 13 residues. The CDR3 here is CASSATGAETQYF. The CDR3 DNA follows: TGTGCCAGCAGCGCAACGGGAGCAGAGACCCAGTACTTC.

The chain joins TRBV6-5 to TRBJ2-1; D might be TRBD2 (7 bases). In germline, CDR1 is MNHEY, CDR2 SVGAGI. Trimming shortened V by 5 bases and J by 5 bases, and 13 bases separated the two germline ends. CDR3 length: 14 residues. This chain's CDR3 is CASSTLGGHNEQFF. The CDR3 bases are TGTGCCAGCAGTACCCTGGGGGGGCACAATGAGCAGTTCTTC.

The chain is built from TRBV7-6 and TRBJ2-7, with D possibly being TRBD1 (5 bases). The CDR3 consists of 13 residues. Trimming removed 3 bases at V and 2 bases at J, with 8 bases between. Germline assignment: CDR1 SGHVS and CDR2 FNYEAQ. The CDR3 reads CASSFKDTYEQYF. The DNA of the CDR3 is TGTGCCAGCAGCTTCAAGGACACCTACGAGCAGTACTTC. Complete variable domain (other parts from reference TRBV7-6 and TRBJ2-7): GAGVSQSPRYKVTKRGQDVALRCDPISGHVSLYWYRQALGQGPEFLTYFNYEAQQDKSGLPNDRFSAERPEGSISTLTIQRTEQRDSAMYRCASSFKDTYEQYFGPGTRLTVT.

J is TRBJ1-2 and V is TRBV14; D is undetermined. This CDR3 comprises 13 residues. V was pared by 5 bases and J by 4 bases, with 11 bases between. Germline assignment: CDR1 SGHDN and CDR2 FVKESK. The CDR3 spells CASSLEGVYGYTF. The CDR3 DNA is TGTGCCAGCAGCTTGGAGGGAGTCTATGGCTACACCTTC.

The chain combines TRBV5-1 with TRBJ1-4; D perhaps matches TRBD1 (6 bases). Germline V gene lookup returns CDR1 SGHRS and CDR2 YFSETQ. This CDR3 spans 15 amino acids. Trimming took 6 bases from V and 3 from J, leaving 15 bases between them. DNA of the CDR3: TGCGCCAGCACCCTAGCCGGGGGGCCTAATGAAAAACTGTTTTTT. This encodes CASTLAGGPNEKLFF.

The V call is TRBV7-2, the J call TRBJ1-4, with a tentative D call TRBD1 (6 bases). There are 14 residues in the CDR3. Germline lookup yields CDR1 SGHTA and CDR2 FQGNSA. Trimming removed 1 base from V and 8 bases from J, with 11 bases in between. The CDR3 here is CASSLVGAGEKLFF. CDR3 in DNA: TGTGCCAGCAGCTTAGTGGGGGCAGGAGAAAAACTGTTTTTT.

V usage is TRBV4-3 and J usage is TRBJ1-3; D unclear. V lost 0 bases and J lost 0, with 21 bases in between. The CDR3 loop spans 20 amino acids. The germline gives CDR1 LGHNA, CDR2 YSLEER. The CDR3 spells CASSQDFTSKSDTSGNTIYF. For the CDR3, the DNA is TGCGCCAGCAGCCAAGATTTCACTTCCAAATCCGATACCTCTGGAAACACCATATATTTT.

The chain uses TRBV5-1 and TRBJ2-2, with TRBD2 matching 9 bases. V lost 4 bases, J lost 4 bases, and 8 bases stayed unmatched. The germline V gene encodes CDR1 SGHRS and CDR2 YFSETQ. This CDR3 contains 16 residues. CDR3 in amino acids: CASSPRLAALTGELFF. The CDR3 DNA reads TGCGCCAGCAGCCCGAGACTAGCGGCCCTCACCGGGGAGCTGTTTTTT.

V is TRBV2 and J is TRBJ2-5; 7 nucleotides agree with TRBD1. The CDR3 is made up of 12 amino acids. Germline-derived CDR1 and CDR2 are SNHLY and FYNNEI. V shed 8 bases, J shed 3 bases, and the junction held 3 bases outside the gene matches. In nucleotides, the CDR3 is TGTGCCAGCGTTGGGACAGAAGAGACCCAGTACTTC. This translates into CASVGTEETQYF.

In this sample, this clone turned up once. The chain links TRBV6-2 or TRBV6-3 to TRBJ1-1, with D maybe TRBD1 (6 bases). Germline CDR1 and CDR2: MNHEY and SVGEGT. Deletions cut 3 bases from V and 1 base from J, with 15 bases between. The CDR3 spans 16 residues. CDR3 sequence: CASSYLQGIRNTEAFF. The CDR3 DNA is TGTGCCAGCAGTTATTTGCAGGGGATTAGGAACACTGAAGCTTTCTTT.

This sequence joins TRBV5-6 and TRBJ2-7; 9 bases are shared with TRBD1. The CDR3 has 17 amino acids. Losses at the gene ends were 4 bases for V and 0 bases for J; bases not matched to a gene: 11. Germline V lookup: CDR1 SGHDT, CDR2 YYEEEE. The CDR3 DNA reads as TGTGCCAGCAGCACGGGACAGGGCCCCCATTTCTCCTACGAGCAGTACGTC. It codes for CASSTGQGPHFSYEQYV.

The chain links TRBV15 to TRBJ2-7, with D uncertain. Germline V gives CDR1 LNHNV, CDR2 YYDKDF (reference sequence). The CDR3 spans 14 residues. Deletions cut 5 bases from V and 2 bases from J, with 13 bases between. The CDR3 is CATSVRLGPYEQYF. The CDR3 nucleotides read TGTGCCACCAGCGTACGACTCGGCCCCTACGAGCAGTACTTC.

The chain combines TRBV6-5 with TRBJ2-3, with a weak D call TRBD1 (5 bases). The V gene's germline CDR1 is MNHEY and CDR2 SVGAGI. CDR3 length equals 16 residues. Trimming stripped 1 base from V and 1 base from J, with 12 bases between. CDR3 region: CASSYYRAGRTDTQYF. The DNA of the CDR3 is TGTGCCAGCAGTTACTATCGGGCAGGGCGCACAGATACGCAGTATTTT.

V and J are TRBV7-2 and TRBJ2-1, with TRBD2 as a possible D gene (5 bases). Looked up from germline, CDR1 is SGHTA and CDR2 is FQGNSA. Trimming cost V 11 bases and J 8 bases, with 19 bases left between them. This CDR3 comprises 13 residues. The CDR3 protein is CASEDYVSYEQFF. As DNA, the CDR3 is TGTGCCTCGGAAGACTACGTCTCCTATGAGCAGTTCTTC.

J is TRBJ1-2 and V is TRBV29-1; no clear D gene. The CDR3 spans 11 residues. Trimming took 3 bases from V and 7 from J, leaving 9 bases between them. The germline V gene encodes CDR1 SQVTM and CDR2 ANQGSEA. Here the CDR3 reads CSVDGGPGYTF. The CDR3 DNA sequence: TGCAGCGTTGACGGTGGGCCTGGCTACACCTTC.

V is TRBV27 and J is TRBJ2-3; D is perhaps TRBD1 (6 bases). Germline V gene lookup returns CDR1 MNHEY and CDR2 SMNVEV (reference sequence). The CDR3 is 14 residues long. V dropped 6 bases and J dropped 4 bases, with 14 bases sitting between them. The CDR3 DNA is TGTGCCAGCAGCCGCCAGGGGTCGGCAGATACGCAGTATTTT. It yields the protein CASSRQGSADTQYF.

This clone has just a few counts. The gene calls are TRBV14 and TRBJ2-1, with 8 positions matching TRBD2. The germline CDR1 and CDR2 sequences are SGHDN and FVKESK. The trim removed 1 base at V and 9 bases at J, leaving 2 bases unmatched. This CDR3 spans 13 amino acids. The CDR3 loop is CASSQGAGAEQFF. DNA of the CDR3: TGTGCCAGCAGCCAAGGAGCGGGAGCTGAGCAGTTCTTC.

CDR3 nucleotide sequence: TGTGCCAGCAGCCCCCTGGCGGGGGGGGAGAACACCGGGGAGCTGTTTTTT. Residues: CASSPLAGGENTGELFF. This rearrangement joins TRBV11-2 to TRBJ2-2; TRBD2 matches 9 bases. With V trimmed by 5 bases and J by 1 base, 8 bases remained unmatched. This CDR3 region has 17 residues. Germline assignment: CDR1 SGHAT and CDR2 FQNNGV.